The 9 T cell receptor beta chains listed next were all sequenced from one sample in a study of T cells in Graves' hyperthyroidism and ophthalmopathy. Researchers amplified the TCR beta CDR3 regions from RNA transcripts. The primer set for the first-round RT-PCR of the TCR CDR3 was HTBI. Each CDR3 protein is one row after TCRdb ran MiXCR on the multiplex PCR reads. Found here are about 840,000 distinct CDR3 sequences, about two fifths of them singletons; the top ten hold about 8.9%. The material sequenced was blood. These receptors were collected from a man between 18 and 29 years old with Graves' hyperthyroidism.

The CDR3 bases are TGTGCCACCGGGGAAGGGAGTTCCTACGAGCAGTACTTC. Translating it yields CATGEGSSYEQYF. The chain recombines TRBV24-1 with TRBJ2-7, with D possibly matching TRBD2 (5 bases). CDR3 size: 13 residues. The V gene lost 9 bases and the J gene lost 1 base, with 12 bases spanning the gap. The germline gives CDR1 KGHDR, CDR2 SFDVKD.

The gene calls are TRBV29-1 and TRBJ2-7; the D is unclear. V was pared by 7 bases and J by 5 bases, with 9 bases between. The CDR3 runs to 10 residues. The germline V gene has CDR1 SQVTM and CDR2 ANQGSEA. The CDR3 DNA is TGCAGCGCCTCTCAGAACGAGCAGTACTTC. Amino acid sequence: CSASQNEQYF.

The V gene is TRBV9, the J gene TRBJ1-4; the match to TRBD1 covers 10 bases. Germline loops: CDR1 SGDLS, CDR2 YYNGEE. This CDR3 has 13 amino acids. V lost 4 bases to trimming and J lost 13 bases; unmatched junction nucleotides: 7. The CDR3 nucleotides read TGTGCCAGCAGCACGACGGGACAGGGGACACTGTTTTTT. This sequence encodes CASSTTGQGTLFF.

V is TRBV25-1 and J is TRBJ2-2; 7 nucleotides agree with TRBD1. Germline assignment: CDR1 MGHDK and CDR2 SYGVNS. Trimming took 6 bases from V and 4 from J; bases not matched to a gene: 11. The CDR3 is 16 residues long. CDR3 bases: TGTGCCAGCAGCCTCAATCGACAGGGTCGCACCGGGGAGCTGTTTTTT. Translation: CASSLNRQGRTGELFF. The full variable domain, with the rest looked up from reference TRBV25-1 and TRBJ2-2, is EADIYQTPRYLVIGTGKKITLECSQTMGHDKMYWYQQDPGMELHLIHYSYGVNSTEKGDLSSESTVSRIRTEHFPLTLESARPSHTSQYLCASSLNRQGRTGELFFGEGSRLTVL.

This clonotype has only a few counts. V and J are TRBV10-3 and TRBJ1-1; D may be TRBD1 (5 bases). Germline V CDR1 and CDR2: ENHRY, SYGVKD. V shed 5 bases and J shed 7 bases, with 20 bases lying between them. The CDR3 length is 15 residues. In DNA form, the CDR3 reads TGTGCCATCAGTTATGGTTGGCAGGGAACCTTTGAAGCTTTCTTT. Residues: CAISYGWQGTFEAFF.

This clonotype has a count of ten or more. The V and J genes are TRBV2 and TRBJ1-5; the match to TRBD1 covers 8 bases. V was clipped by 5 bases and J by 7 bases; unmatched bases: 7. This CDR3 spans 14 amino acids. Germline V gene lookup returns CDR1 SNHLY and CDR2 FYNNEI. The CDR3 DNA follows: TGTGCCAGCAGTCGTCAGGGGGCGAACCAGCCCCAGCATTTT. The encoded protein is CASSRQGANQPQHF.

The rearrangement links TRBV7-9 to TRBJ2-2, with 10 positions matching TRBD2. CDR3 length: 16 residues. J lost 5 bases, V lost 3 bases, and 6 bases had no gene match. Germline lookup yields CDR1 SEHNR and CDR2 FQNEAQ (reference sequence). The CDR3 region has the DNA TGTGCCAGCAGCTTGGATGGTAGCGGGGGGACCGGGGAGCTGTTTTTT. Its protein is CASSLDGSGGTGELFF.

The V call is TRBV5-1, the J call TRBJ2-7; perhaps TRBD2 as D (5 bases). There are 16 residues in the CDR3. CDR1 is SGHRS and CDR2 is YFSETQ in the germline V gene. Trimming removed 0 bases from V and 5 bases from J, with 18 bases in between. The CDR3 is CASSLAASSRDDEQYF. CDR3 DNA sequence: TGCGCCAGCAGCTTGGCCGCTTCTAGCAGAGACGACGAGCAGTACTTC.

A remark on this clonotype: A far larger clone differs by one base, so this is likely a read error. The final CDR3 position lacks the conserved phenylalanine or tryptophan, pointing to a likely read error. The chain uses TRBV12-3 or TRBV12-4 and TRBJ2-7; D not certain. This CDR3 is built from 11 residues. The V end was cut by 3 bases, the J end by 7 bases, with 7 bases between. The CDR3 loop reads CASSLNGEQYS. The CDR3 DNA reads TGTGCCAGCAGTTTGAACGGGGAGCAGTACTCC.